Given below is one T cell receptor beta chain in context. This sample was taken from a study of blood T cell repertoires in COVID-19. Sequencing used immunoSEQ multiplex PCR; TCRdb keeps in-frame clones, though not all of them. The sample gives about 150,000 clones, more than 75% of which show up once; approximately 1.2% is in the top ten. V shed 6 bases and J shed 0 bases, with 14 bases lying between them. Germline V gene lookup returns CDR1 KGHSH and CDR2 LQKENI. The CDR3 length is 16 residues. Material: PBMCs or T cells enriched from blood (not recorded which). This receptor was identified in a woman aged 25-40 years with acute COVID-19. V usage is TRBV18 and J usage is TRBJ1-4, with D possibly matching TRBD1 (5 bases). The CDR3 is CASSPGQPATNEKLFF. CDR3 nucleotide sequence: TGTGCCAGCTCTCCTGGACAACCCGCAACTAATGAAAAACTGTTTTTT.